This T cell receptor beta chain derives from a study of T cells in Graves' hyperthyroidism and ophthalmopathy. About the research overall: Peripheral blood was acquired at first diagnosis, ahead of any therapy whatsoever. Study-level results: The blood repertoire included most of the expanded thyroid clonotypes above 0.001.

RNA transcripts yielded amplified TCR beta CDR3 regions. TCR CDR3 underwent first-round RT-PCR with the HTBI primer set. TCRdb re-derived calls from the multiplex PCR reads in MiXCR, one entry per CDR3 protein. Found here are more than 650,000 distinct CDR3 sequences, 14% of them singletons; the top ten hold approximately 10%. Patients having uncontrolled infection, another autoimmune disease, pregnancy or lactation were not included. Fresh 10 ml peripheral blood yielded PBMCs. This clonotype has a count of ten or more. The antigen remains undetermined. Input material: blood. This receptor was taken from a woman aged 18-29 years with Graves' hyperthyroidism.

The CDR3 region has the DNA TGTGCCAGCAGCGGGGGACAGACCAACTATGGCTACACCTTC. It yields the protein CASSGGQTNYGYTF. The chain employs TRBV2 and TRBJ1-2, with TRBD1 matching over 7 bases. V shed 6 bases and J 2 bases; nucleotides not matched to a gene: 6. Germline loops: CDR1 SNHLY, CDR2 FYNNEI. The CDR3 totals 14 residues.